A single count supports the clone carrying this T cell receptor beta chain. No antigen is known for it. This specimen comes from a study of shared clonotypes between healthy human individuals. Points from the study as a whole: Clonotype sharing across donors was expected to vary with sequencing depth. Shared across several donors were around 5% of the naive CD4 clonotypes.

Trimming shortened V by 2 bases and J by 2 bases, and 17 bases separated the two germline ends. Per the germline V gene, CDR1 is GTSNPN and CDR2 is SVGIG (reference sequence). This CDR3 has 16 residues. The genomic DNA of each subset was split evenly across several immunoSEQ plates. Sequenced by immunoSEQ multiplex PCR; TCRdb stores in-frame clones only, minus some. Of a few million clones in the sample, 85% to 95% were seen once. The TCR was taken from a young man in good health. The sequenced sample was naive CD4+ T cells sorted from blood. Subset defined: CD45RA+ positively selected. This chain connects TRBV30 to TRBJ2-3; D is unclear. CDR3 in DNA: TGTGCCTGGAGTCCGAACGACCCAGTGAACACAGATACGCAGTATTTT. Protein: CAWSPNDPVNTDTQYF.